The present T cell receptor beta chain was sequenced within a study of T cells in Graves' hyperthyroidism and ophthalmopathy. Study findings and constraints: Using 13 V-J features, a model discriminated ophthalmopathy from stable hyperthyroidism. The majority of expanded thyroid clonotypes above 0.001 also appeared in blood.

Researchers amplified the TCR beta CDR3 regions from RNA transcripts. Primed by the HTBI set, a first-round RT-PCR was run on the TCR CDR3. Using its own MiXCR run on the multiplex PCR reads, TCRdb lists one record per CDR3 protein. The sample has under 700,000 distinct CDR3 sequences, about half seen once. Germline V CDR1 and CDR2: ENHRY, SYGVKD. Trimming took off 10 bases at V and 7 bases at J, with 17 bases between the two ends. This CDR3 has 12 amino acids. This clonotype has a handful of counts. Its cognate antigen is unknown. Sequenced input: peripheral blood or thyroid tissue (not recorded which). V is TRBV10-3 and J is TRBJ2-7; D call uncertain. The receptor's source is a young woman with Graves' hyperthyroidism. The CDR3 loop reads CASSLRLGEQYF. CDR3 sequence (DNA): TGTGCCAGCTCCTTAAGGCTGGGGGAGCAGTACTTC.